The entry that follows covers one T cell receptor beta chain sequence. The TCR beta profiling, which covered VDJ combination and CDR3 sequence, was carried out using genomic DNA as the template. TCRdb called the reads again in MiXCR, with one record for every CDR3 protein. The sample has roughly 420,000 distinct CDR3 sequences, 65% to 80% seen once; the top ten hold approximately 3.9%. This sample stems from a study of CD8+CD57+ T cells in acquired aplastic anemia. With V trimmed by 0 bases and J by 0 bases, 4 bases remained unmatched. This CDR3 spans 15 amino acids. Germline CDR1 is DFQATT and CDR2 is SNEGSKA (reference sequence).

Specimen: sorted CD4+, CD8+, or CD8+CD57+ T cells (not recorded which) from PBMCs. This sequence originates from a human donor in good health, serving as a control. This chain joins TRBV20-1 and TRBJ1-1, with 7 bases aligning to TRBD1. CDR3: CSARDDREMNTEAFF. CDR3 in DNA: TGCAGTGCTAGAGATGACAGGGAGATGAACACTGAAGCTTTCTTT.